This TCR beta chain was sequenced for a study of siplizumab effects on memory and regulatory T cells. Using immunoSEQ multiplex PCR, the repertoire was profiled, and TCRdb retains in-frame clones only, with some absent. This sample carries about 98,000 clones, roughly 90% of them seen once, and the ten largest clones take roughly 1%. General study results and limits: Of the alloreactive clones, only a minor fraction mapped to unstimulated subsets. With siplizumab, mappable alloreactive CD4+ clones averaged roughly 72% Treg-derived, versus more than 25% in controls.

CDR3 length equals 14 residues. Germline V gene sequence: CDR1 SGHTA, CDR2 FQGTGA. V lost 1 base, J lost 9 bases, and 13 bases lay in between. Details on this clone: No antigen is known for it.

The chain employs TRBV7-3 and TRBJ1-5; D unresolved. This TCR came from a human donor in good health. Sequencing was carried out using CD4+ T cells sorted from blood. CDR3 amino acids: CASSLSAGSGPQHF. In DNA form, the CDR3 reads TGTGCCAGCAGCTTAAGCGCGGGCTCTGGGCCCCAGCATTTT.